One and the same sample provided the 24 T cell receptor beta chains below, sequenced in a study of somatic mutations in cytotoxic T cells in rheumatoid arthritis. TCRdb's table, derived via immunoSEQ multiplex PCR, lists solely in-frame clones and lacks some. The sample lists under 20,000 clones, about 85% occurring once. Sequenced material: CD8+ T cells sorted from blood. All receptors come from a middle-aged woman with rheumatoid arthritis.

This sequence joins TRBV5-1 and TRBJ2-1; 13 nucleotides align to TRBD2. The J segment lost 8 bases and the V segment lost 4 bases, leaving 9 bases of the junction unmatched. This CDR3 is built from 16 residues. The V gene's germline CDR1 is SGHRS and CDR2 YFSETQ. CDR3: CASSGAGLAGVHEQFF. In nucleotides, the CDR3 is TGCGCCAGCAGCGGAGCAGGACTAGCGGGAGTTCATGAGCAGTTCTTC.

The chain joins TRBV7-9 to TRBJ2-7; weak D call: TRBD2 (6 bases). The germline V and J ends were trimmed by 10 bases and 4 bases, with 11 bases remaining between them. The CDR3 is made up of 11 amino acids. The germline gives CDR1 SEHNR, CDR2 FQNEAQ (reference sequence). The CDR3 is CAIPGRYEQYF. The CDR3 coding sequence is TGTGCCATCCCCGGGAGATACGAGCAGTACTTC.

This sequence joins TRBV2 and TRBJ2-1; TRBD2 matches at 9 bases. This CDR3 spans 15 amino acids. V lost 4 bases to trimming and J lost 7 bases; unmatched junction nucleotides: 8. Germline CDR1 reads SNHLY; CDR2 reads FYNNEI. CDR3 residues: CASSVSRGGENEQFF. The CDR3 bases are TGTGCCAGCAGTGTATCGCGGGGGGGGGAAAATGAGCAGTTCTTC.

This clone turned up a few times. Germline is not matched at one junction end, which may reflect a read error. This rearrangement joins TRBV6-6 to TRBJ2-7, with TRBD2 identical over 7 bases. The CDR3 is made up of 14 amino acids. Germline V lookup: CDR1 MNHNY, CDR2 SVGAGI (reference sequence). In DNA form, the CDR3 reads TGTGCCAGCAGTGGGGGGGAGAGCTCCCACGAGCAGTACTTC. Protein: CASSGGESSHEQYF.

The rearrangement links TRBV13 to TRBJ2-5; 11 bases fit TRBD2. Germline loops: CDR1 PRHDT, CDR2 FYEKMQ (reference sequence). The CDR3 has 15 residues. Trimming at V came to 6 bases and at J to 11 bases, leaving 14 bases not matched to a gene. The CDR3 here is CASSLPSSGGREQYF. CDR3 in DNA: TGTGCCAGCAGTCTCCCCTCTAGCGGGGGGAGGGAGCAGTACTTC.

The chain employs TRBV4-2 and TRBJ1-5; D not certain. V was clipped by 4 bases and J by 8 bases, with 12 bases between them. Germline V gives CDR1 LGHNA, CDR2 YNFKEQ. This CDR3 has 13 amino acids. The CDR3 here is CASSPGGSEPQHF. CDR3 sequence (DNA): TGTGCCAGCAGCCCTGGAGGGTCTGAGCCCCAGCATTTT.

This clone is a singleton in its sample. The chain employs TRBV19 and TRBJ2-7; 9 bases fit TRBD2. The CDR3 length is 16 residues. The V and J ends lost 4 bases and 7 bases, in that order; junction bases with no gene match: 14. Germline V gene lookup returns CDR1 LNHDA and CDR2 SQIVND (reference sequence). The CDR3 DNA reads as TGTGCCAGTAGTACCCGTTGGGGACTAGCAGGTAGGGAGCAGTACTTC. This gives the protein CASSTRWGLAGREQYF.

The chain links TRBV13 to TRBJ1-4; 7 nucleotides agree with TRBD1. This CDR3 has 13 amino acids. The V gene end was trimmed by 1 base and the J gene end by 10 bases; junction bases not matched to a gene: 3. Germline lookup yields CDR1 PRHDT and CDR2 FYEKMQ (reference sequence). The CDR3 DNA reads as TGTGCCAGCAGCTTAGACAGGGGACTAAAACTGTTTTTT. This translates into CASSLDRGLKLFF.

By sample share, this clone is medium-sized (0.01 to 0.1%). J is TRBJ2-7 and V is TRBV6-1; 9 positions agree with TRBD2. V trimming: 2 bases; J trimming: 5 bases; junction bases outside the gene matches: 7. CDR3 length: 15 amino acids. Germline loops: CDR1 MNHNS, CDR2 SASEGT. The CDR3 loop reads CASSESAGGPDEQYF. Here the CDR3 DNA reads TGTGCCAGCAGTGAAAGTGCGGGAGGGCCCGACGAGCAGTACTTC.

J is TRBJ2-5 and V is TRBV5-1, with 10 bases aligning to TRBD1. V was clipped by 3 bases and J by 5 bases; unmatched bases: 4. CDR3 size: 14 residues. Germline V CDR1 and CDR2: SGHRS, YFSETQ. The CDR3 region is CASSSGQGHETQYF. DNA for the CDR3: TGCGCCAGCAGCTCGGGACAGGGGCACGAGACCCAGTACTTC.

The chain recombines TRBV7-9 with TRBJ2-7; TRBD2 might be the D (6 bases). V gave up 0 bases and J gave up 2 bases, with 11 bases separating them. Germline V gene lookup returns CDR1 SEHNR and CDR2 FQNEAQ (reference sequence). The CDR3 sequence is 15 residues long. The DNA of the CDR3 is TGTGCCAGCAGCTTAGCGGGGAGGTATACCTACGAGCAGTACTTC. Residues: CASSLAGRYTYEQYF.

This chain links TRBV7-2 with TRBJ2-3; 11 bases are shared with TRBD2. Germline V lookup: CDR1 SGHTA, CDR2 FQGNSA. The CDR3 totals 15 residues. V trimming: 6 bases; J trimming: 2 bases; junction bases outside the gene matches: 4. In DNA form, the CDR3 reads TGTGCCAGCAGTTTTAGCGGGGGGGTCACAGATACGCAGTATTTT. Translated: CASSFSGGVTDTQYF.

This clone was seen a handful of times. The chain has TRBV10-3 and TRBJ1-1, with 7 bases identical to TRBD1. This CDR3 comprises 14 residues. Trimming at V came to 6 bases and at J to 0 bases, leaving 4 bases not matched to a gene. From germline, CDR1 is ENHRY and CDR2 SYGVKD. The CDR3 reads CAISRQGLNTEAFF. The CDR3 DNA sequence: TGTGCCATCAGCCGACAGGGATTGAACACTGAAGCTTTCTTT.

This clone appeared a few times. V gene TRBV29-1 combines with J gene TRBJ2-2, with 11 bases matching TRBD2. Germline-derived CDR1 and CDR2 are SQVTM and ANQGSEA. The ends lost 7 bases at V and 3 bases at J; junction bases unmatched: 1. This CDR3 has 13 residues. CDR3 in DNA: TGCAGCGCGGGACTAGCGGACACCGGGGAGCTGTTTTTT. Its protein product is CSAGLADTGELFF.

The chain combines TRBV10-1 with TRBJ2-3; 8 bases are shared with TRBD2. The CDR3 is 14 amino acids. Trimming at V came to 4 bases and at J to 3 bases, leaving 3 bases not matched to a gene. Germline values: CDR1 WNHNN, CDR2 SYGVQD (reference sequence). The CDR3 loop reads CASSGGRWTDTQYF. CDR3 DNA: TGCGCCAGCAGTGGCGGGAGGTGGACAGATACGCAGTATTTT.

Written as DNA, the CDR3 is TGTGCCAGCAGACTGGGGGGAGGAGGCTACACCTTC. Translation gives CASRLGGGGYTF. The chain recombines TRBV4-2 with TRBJ1-2, with D possibly being TRBD1 (5 bases). The V gene lost 6 bases and the J gene lost 8 bases, with 13 bases spanning the gap. The germline CDR1 and CDR2 sequences are LGHNA and YNFKEQ. This CDR3 spans 12 amino acids.

This clone has more than one count but fewer than ten. This rearrangement joins TRBV30 to TRBJ1-2; TRBD1 aligns across 10 bases. V shed 2 bases and J 3 bases; nucleotides not matched to a gene: 3. The CDR3 runs 14 residues. CDR1 is GTSNPN and CDR2 is SVGIG in the germline V gene (reference sequence). The CDR3 region has the DNA TGTGCCTGGAGTTTGGACAGGGGGGACTATGGCTACACCTTC. This translates into CAWSLDRGDYGYTF.

CDR3 in DNA: TGCGCCAGCAGCTTGGTACCAGGGGGCCCAGCTAACTCCTACGAGCAGTACTTC. This translates into CASSLVPGGPANSYEQYF. The gene calls are TRBV5-1 and TRBJ2-7; TRBD1 agrees at 8 bases. Germline loops: CDR1 SGHRS, CDR2 YFSETQ. Trimming at V came to 0 bases and at J to 0 bases, leaving 11 bases not matched to a gene. This CDR3 contains 18 residues.

This clone showed up just a few times. This chain connects TRBV29-1 to TRBJ1-2; 7 bases map to TRBD1. Germline trimming cut 6 bases from V and 7 bases from J; bases unmatched to any gene: 14. Germline CDR1 SQVTM, CDR2 ANQGSEA. This CDR3 contains 14 residues. CDR3 sequence (DNA): TGCAGCGTAGGGGGCGGTCAGAGAATGAGTGGCTACACCTTC. Residues: CSVGGGQRMSGYTF.

The chain combines TRBV18 with TRBJ2-7; the match to TRBD1 covers 10 bases. This CDR3 has 15 residues. V was clipped by 5 bases and J by 3 bases; unmatched bases: 7. CDR1 and CDR2 (germline): KGHSH, LQKENI. The DNA for the CDR3 is TGTGCCAGCTCAGGAGTCGGGACAGGGGACTACGAGCAGTACTTC. Amino acid sequence: CASSGVGTGDYEQYF.

The rearrangement joins TRBV10-3 to TRBJ2-7, with TRBD1 matching 9 bases. The CDR3 runs to 17 residues. Germline CDR1 and CDR2: ENHRY and SYGVKD. The V segment lost 3 bases and the J segment 5 bases; nucleotides outside the gene matches: 14. The CDR3 DNA follows: TGTGCCATCAGTGAAATCGCGTCTCGGGACAGGGCCCACGAGCAGTACTTC. It specifies CAISEIASRDRAHEQYF.

This chain links TRBV7-6 with TRBJ1-5; 11 bases align to TRBD1. Germline CDR1 reads SGHVS; CDR2 reads FNYEAQ. CDR3 length: 14 amino acids. Losses at the gene ends were 1 base for V and 8 bases for J; bases not matched to a gene: 1. CDR3 sequence reads: CASSLGTGGEPQHF. CDR3 nucleotide sequence: TGTGCCAGCAGCTTAGGGACAGGGGGCGAGCCCCAGCATTTT.

The V and J genes are TRBV15 and TRBJ2-1; 7 nucleotides match TRBD2. Germline CDR1 and CDR2: LNHNV and YYDKDF (reference sequence). This CDR3 has 13 residues. The trim removed 8 bases at V and 0 bases at J, leaving 1 base unmatched. The CDR3, as DNA: TGTGCCACCCTAGCGGCCTCCTACAATGAGCAGTTCTTC. It codes for CATLAASYNEQFF.

The rearrangement links TRBV5-1 to TRBJ2-3, with a tentative D call TRBD2 (6 bases). From germline, CDR1 is SGHRS and CDR2 YFSETQ. V was pared by 0 bases and J by 7 bases, with 15 bases between. This CDR3 comprises 15 residues. The CDR3 sequence is CASSLARGGRYTQYF. CDR3 DNA sequence: TGCGCCAGCAGCTTGGCTCGTGGGGGGAGATATACGCAGTATTTT.